A single sample gave rise to the 18 T cell receptor beta chains below, sequenced in a study of OX40 agonist ivuxolimab in advanced cancers. The receptor library was made with the immunoSEQ multiplex PCR assay. TCRdb obtained this table from immuneACCESS and retained in-frame rearrangements with V and J assigned. These tables miss some clones; where compared with another copy, unresolved V genes account for less than half of the shortfall, and the remainder is unexplained. For this sample there are tens of thousands of clones; 80% to 95% appear just once. Of the sample, roughly a tenth falls within the top ten clones. The source material was CD4+ or CD8+ T cells sorted from blood, sampled in a trial of the OX40 agonist ivuxolimab. The receptors were sampled from an adult with an advanced solid tumor such as melanoma, head and neck, liver or kidney cancer.

The chain's CDR3 is CASSSLDRDNEKLFF. The CDR3 DNA is TGTGCCAGCAGTTCCTTGGACAGGGATAATGAAAAACTGTTTTTT. The chain combines TRBV6-6 with TRBJ1-4; 8 bases agree with TRBD1. The CDR3 has 15 amino acids. The V segment lost 4 bases and the J segment 4 bases; nucleotides outside the gene matches: 5. Looked up from germline, CDR1 is MNHNY and CDR2 is SVGAGI (reference sequence).

The CDR3 region is CAWKGLAGWETQYF. As DNA, the CDR3 is TGTGCCTGGAAGGGTCTAGCGGGATGGGAGACCCAGTACTTC. The V and J genes are TRBV30 and TRBJ2-5; 9 nucleotides agree with TRBD2. The CDR3 consists of 14 residues. The junction had 8 bases not matched to a gene; V was cut back by 4 bases and J by 5 bases. Germline CDR1 is GTSNPN and CDR2 is SVGIG (reference sequence).

This clone was detected once. This chain connects TRBV5-6 to TRBJ2-1; 8 bases are shared with TRBD1. J was trimmed by 4 bases and V by 1 base; bases with no gene match: 4. The CDR3 runs to 15 residues. The germline CDR1 and CDR2 sequences are SGHDT and YYEEEE. This chain's CDR3 is CASSLRTGSYNEQFF. DNA of the CDR3: TGTGCCAGCAGCTTGAGGACAGGGAGTTACAATGAGCAGTTCTTC.

As concerns this clone: One end of the junction does not line up with germline, which may come from a read error. This chain uses TRBV5-4 with TRBJ1-6; the match to TRBD1 covers 12 bases. Germline V gives CDR1 SGHNT, CDR2 YYREEE (reference sequence). The CDR3 has 16 amino acids. The CDR3 DNA is TGCGCCAGCAGCCAAGAGATCGGGACAGGGGGCTCACCCCTCCACTTT. Residues: CASSQEIGTGGSPLHF.

This rearrangement joins TRBV7-9 to TRBJ2-3; 8 positions match TRBD2. Unmatched junction bases numbered 9, after V lost 5 bases and J lost 2 bases. This CDR3 is built from 16 residues. Germline loops: CDR1 SEHNR, CDR2 FQNEAQ (reference sequence). The CDR3 sequence is CASSAGRGGTTDTQYF. The DNA for the CDR3 is TGTGCCAGCAGCGCCGGGAGGGGGGGGACCACAGATACGCAGTATTTT.

This clone is a singleton in its sample. V is TRBV12-5 and J is TRBJ1-5, with D perhaps matching TRBD1 (5 bases). Trimming took 4 bases from V and 0 from J, leaving 13 bases between them. The CDR3 is 16 residues long. The V gene's germline CDR1 is LGHNT and CDR2 FRNRAP. The CDR3 reads CASGSPDSTSNQPQHF. CDR3 bases: TGTGCTAGTGGTTCACCCGACAGTACTAGCAATCAGCCCCAGCATTTT.

This rearrangement joins TRBV4-1 to TRBJ1-2, with TRBD1 as a possible D gene (5 bases). Germline loops: CDR1 MGHRA, CDR2 YSYEKL. The CDR3 runs 15 residues. Trimming left V 0 bases short and J 2 bases short, with 10 bases between. Here the CDR3 reads CASSQDQTDNYGYTF. Written as DNA, the CDR3 is TGCGCCAGCAGCCAAGATCAGACAGACAACTATGGCTACACCTTC.

This sequence joins TRBV15 and TRBJ1-5; D remains ambiguous. CDR3 size: 13 residues. V lost 5 bases and J lost 5, with 10 bases in between. Germline CDR1 LNHNV, CDR2 YYDKDF (reference sequence). The CDR3 is CATSSSTYQPQHF. The CDR3 nucleotides are TGTGCCACCAGCTCGTCTACGTATCAGCCCCAGCATTTT.

The chain carries TRBV19 and TRBJ2-7; perhaps TRBD1 as D (6 bases). Trimming left V 3 bases short and J 2 bases short, with 8 bases between. Germline lookup yields CDR1 LNHDA and CDR2 SQIVND (reference sequence). The length of the CDR3 is 13 residues. The CDR3 is CASSMGTPYEQYF. CDR3 in DNA: TGTGCCAGTAGTATGGGGACACCCTACGAGCAGTACTTC.

The genes are TRBV30 and TRBJ2-7; no clear D gene. Germline V CDR1 and CDR2: GTSNPN, SVGIG (reference sequence). V was shortened by 2 bases and J by 3 bases, with 8 bases between the two germline ends. This CDR3 comprises 12 residues. The CDR3 region has the DNA TGTGCCTGGAGTCAGTTTTTCTACGAGCAGTACTTC. It encodes CAWSQFFYEQYF.

Points on this clone: Relative to the germline gene, one junction end is altered; a read error may explain this. The chain is built from TRBV6-1 and TRBJ2-7; D remains ambiguous. The CDR3 has 14 amino acids. Germline V gene lookup returns CDR1 MNHNS and CDR2 SASEGT. The CDR3 is CASSEQLPGPIWNF. The DNA of the CDR3 is TGTGCCAGCAGTGAACAACTCCCCGGACCTATATGGAACTTC.

The V gene is TRBV6-5, the J gene TRBJ2-1; 8 positions agree with TRBD1. This CDR3 contains 12 residues. Germline CDR1 is MNHEY and CDR2 is SVGAGI. V lost 6 bases, J lost 9 bases, and 4 bases stayed unmatched. The CDR3 DNA follows: TGTGCCAGCAGCCTGACAGGGGTTGAGCAGTTCTTC. It encodes CASSLTGVEQFF.

The V gene is TRBV7-3, the J gene TRBJ2-6; D possibly corresponds to TRBD1 (6 bases). The CDR3 covers 18 residues. The germline CDR1 and CDR2 sequences are SGHTA and FQGTGA. Trimming took off 4 bases at V and 0 bases at J, with 16 bases between the two ends. CDR3 protein: CASSSKTGILSGANVLTF. Here the CDR3 DNA reads TGTGCCAGCAGCTCAAAGACAGGAATCCTCTCTGGGGCCAACGTCCTGACTTTC. The full variable domain, in which reference TRBV7-3 and TRBJ2-6 provide the parts outside the CDR3, is GAGVSQTPSNKVTEKGKYVELRCDPISGHTALYWYRQSLGQGPEFLIYFQGTGAADDSGLPNDRFFAVRPEGSVSTLKIQRTERGDSAVYLCASSSKTGILSGANVLTFGAGSRLTVL.

The chain joins TRBV27 to TRBJ1-5; TRBD1 is a possible D gene (5 bases). Germline V gene data show CDR1 as MNHEY and CDR2 as SMNVEV (reference sequence). V lost 3 bases, J lost 1 base, and 7 bases lay in between. This CDR3 comprises 14 residues. As DNA, the CDR3 is TGTGCCAGCAGTTTCCGGGACAGCAATCAGCCCCAGCATTTT. This gives the protein CASSFRDSNQPQHF.

This chain links TRBV19 with TRBJ2-3; D remains unclear. The CDR3 spans 12 residues. V was shortened by 4 bases and J by 7 bases, with 9 bases between the two germline ends. Germline lookup yields CDR1 LNHDA and CDR2 SQIVND (reference sequence). The CDR3 DNA reads TGTGCCAGTAGTACGATCAGCCATACGCAGTATTTT. Its protein product is CASSTISHTQYF.

J is TRBJ2-7 and V is TRBV6-1; no clear D gene. The CDR3 sequence is 14 residues long. The ends were cut back, 2 bases at V and 4 bases at J, with 12 bases in the middle. In germline, CDR1 is MNHNS, CDR2 SASEGT. CDR3 nucleotides: TGTGCCAGCAGTGAATTTGGCGAGGATTACGAGCAGTACTTC. Protein: CASSEFGEDYEQYF.

The rearrangement links TRBV14 to TRBJ1-5, with 8 bases identical to TRBD1. Looked up from germline, CDR1 is SGHDN and CDR2 is FVKESK. The CDR3 extends over 16 amino acids. V lost 0 bases to trimming and J lost 5 bases; unmatched junction nucleotides: 6. CDR3 sequence: CASSQDCWTGHQPQHF. The CDR3 DNA sequence: TGTGCCAGCAGCCAAGATTGCTGGACAGGGCATCAGCCCCAGCATTTT.

This chain uses TRBV19 with TRBJ2-6, with D unclear. The CDR3 has 15 amino acids. Trimming took off 3 bases at V and 0 bases at J, with 6 bases between the two ends. CDR1 is LNHDA and CDR2 is SQIVND in the germline V gene (reference sequence). Written as DNA, the CDR3 is TGTGCCAGTAGTATCTCGAGCTCTGGGGCCAACGTCCTGACTTTC. This codes for CASSISSSGANVLTF. The whole variable domain, filled in from reference TRBV19 and TRBJ2-6, reads DGGITQSPKYLFRKEGQNVTLSCEQNLNHDAMYWYRQDPGQGLRLIYYSQIVNDFQKGDIAEGYSVSREKKESFPLTVTSAQKNPTAFYLCASSISSSGANVLTFGAGSRLTVL.